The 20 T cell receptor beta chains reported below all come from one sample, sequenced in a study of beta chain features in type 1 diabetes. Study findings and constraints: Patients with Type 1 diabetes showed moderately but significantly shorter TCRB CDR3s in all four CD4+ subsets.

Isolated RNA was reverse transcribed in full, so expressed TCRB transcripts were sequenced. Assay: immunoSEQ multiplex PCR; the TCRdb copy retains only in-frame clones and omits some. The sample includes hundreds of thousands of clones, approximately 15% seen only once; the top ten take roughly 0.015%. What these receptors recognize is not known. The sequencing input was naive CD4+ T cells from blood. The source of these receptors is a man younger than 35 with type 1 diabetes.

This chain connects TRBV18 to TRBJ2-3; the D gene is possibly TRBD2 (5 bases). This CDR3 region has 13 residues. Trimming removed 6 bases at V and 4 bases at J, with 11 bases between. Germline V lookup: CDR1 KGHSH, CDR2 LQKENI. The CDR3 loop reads CASSLLASDTQYF. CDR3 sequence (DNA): TGTGCCAGCTCGTTGTTAGCGTCAGATACGCAGTATTTT.

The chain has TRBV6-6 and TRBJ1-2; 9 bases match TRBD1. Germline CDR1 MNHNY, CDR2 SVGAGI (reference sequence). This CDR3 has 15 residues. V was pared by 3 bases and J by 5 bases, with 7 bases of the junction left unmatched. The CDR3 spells CASSYPGQGSYGYTF. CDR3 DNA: TGTGCCAGCAGTTATCCGGGACAGGGAAGTTATGGCTACACCTTC.

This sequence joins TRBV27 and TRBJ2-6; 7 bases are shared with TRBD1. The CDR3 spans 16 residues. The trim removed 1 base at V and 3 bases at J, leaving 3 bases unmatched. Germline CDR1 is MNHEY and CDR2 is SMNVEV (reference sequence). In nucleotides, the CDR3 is TGTGCCAGCAGTTTATTTACAGGGGTTGGGGCCAACGTCCTGACTTTC. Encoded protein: CASSLFTGVGANVLTF.

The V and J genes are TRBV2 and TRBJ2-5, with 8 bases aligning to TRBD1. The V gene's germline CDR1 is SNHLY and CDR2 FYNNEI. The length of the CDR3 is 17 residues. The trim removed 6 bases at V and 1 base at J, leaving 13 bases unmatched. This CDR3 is CASRADRVVVGQETQYF. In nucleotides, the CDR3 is TGTGCCAGCAGAGCGGACAGGGTAGTGGTAGGCCAAGAGACCCAGTACTTC.

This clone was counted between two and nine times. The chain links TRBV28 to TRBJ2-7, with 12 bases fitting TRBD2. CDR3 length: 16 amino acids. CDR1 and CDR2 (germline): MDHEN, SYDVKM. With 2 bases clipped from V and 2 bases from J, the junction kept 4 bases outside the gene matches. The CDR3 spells CASSLLAGGPTYEQYF. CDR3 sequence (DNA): TGTGCCAGCAGTTTACTAGCGGGAGGGCCGACCTACGAGCAGTACTTC.

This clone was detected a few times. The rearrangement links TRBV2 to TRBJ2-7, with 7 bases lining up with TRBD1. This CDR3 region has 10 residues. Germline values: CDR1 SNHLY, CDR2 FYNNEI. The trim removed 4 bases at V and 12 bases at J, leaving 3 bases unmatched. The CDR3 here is CASSGDSRYF. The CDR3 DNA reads TGTGCCAGCAGTGGGGACAGCCGGTACTTC.

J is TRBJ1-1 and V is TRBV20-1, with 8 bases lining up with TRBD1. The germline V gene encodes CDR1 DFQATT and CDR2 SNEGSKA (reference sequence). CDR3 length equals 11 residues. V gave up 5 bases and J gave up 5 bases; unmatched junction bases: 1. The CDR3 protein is CSAGQGTEAFF. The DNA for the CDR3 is TGCAGTGCTGGACAGGGAACTGAAGCTTTCTTT.

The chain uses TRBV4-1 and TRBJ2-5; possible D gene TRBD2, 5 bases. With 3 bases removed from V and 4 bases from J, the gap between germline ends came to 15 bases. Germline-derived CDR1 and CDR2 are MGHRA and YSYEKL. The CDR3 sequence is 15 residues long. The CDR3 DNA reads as TGCGCCAGCAGCCAGATGTGGGGAGTAGGAGAGACCCAGTACTTC. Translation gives CASSQMWGVGETQYF.

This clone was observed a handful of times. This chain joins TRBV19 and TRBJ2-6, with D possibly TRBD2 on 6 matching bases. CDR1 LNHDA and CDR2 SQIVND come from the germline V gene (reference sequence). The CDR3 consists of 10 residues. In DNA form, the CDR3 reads TGTGCAAGCGGGCCGTACGTCCTGACTTTC. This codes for CASGPYVLTF.

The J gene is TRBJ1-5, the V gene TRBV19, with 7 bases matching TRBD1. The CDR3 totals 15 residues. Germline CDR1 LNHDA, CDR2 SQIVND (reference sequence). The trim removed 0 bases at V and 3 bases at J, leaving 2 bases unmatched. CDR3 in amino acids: CASSIEDRHNQPQHF. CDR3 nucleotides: TGTGCCAGTAGTATAGAGGACAGGCACAATCAGCCCCAGCATTTT. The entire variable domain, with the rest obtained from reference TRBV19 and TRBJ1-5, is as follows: DGGITQSPKYLFRKEGQNVTLSCEQNLNHDAMYWYRQDPGQGLRLIYYSQIVNDFQKGDIAEGYSVSREKKESFPLTVTSAQKNPTAFYLCASSIEDRHNQPQHFGDGTRLSIL.

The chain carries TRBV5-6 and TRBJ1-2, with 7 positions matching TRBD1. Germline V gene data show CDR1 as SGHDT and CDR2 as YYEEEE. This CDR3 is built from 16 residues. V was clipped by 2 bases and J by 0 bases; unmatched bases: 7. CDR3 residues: CASSFKGQAPNYGYTF. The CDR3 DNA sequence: TGTGCCAGCAGCTTTAAAGGACAGGCACCTAACTATGGCTACACCTTC. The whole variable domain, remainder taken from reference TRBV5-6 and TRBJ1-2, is DAGVTQSPTHLIKTRGQQVTLRCSPKSGHDTVSWYQQALGQGPQFIFQYYEEEERQRGNFPDRFSGHQFPNYSSELNVNALLLGDSALYLCASSFKGQAPNYGYTFGSGTRLTVV.

The CDR3 is CAWGRLAGGNEQFF. Written as DNA, the CDR3 is TGTGCCTGGGGAAGACTAGCGGGAGGCAATGAGCAGTTCTTC. The rearrangement joins TRBV30 to TRBJ2-1, with 13 bases matching TRBD2. After removal of 5 bases from V and 6 bases from J, the junction contained 4 bases not matched to a gene. Germline assignment: CDR1 GTSNPN and CDR2 SVGIG (reference sequence). This CDR3 contains 14 residues.

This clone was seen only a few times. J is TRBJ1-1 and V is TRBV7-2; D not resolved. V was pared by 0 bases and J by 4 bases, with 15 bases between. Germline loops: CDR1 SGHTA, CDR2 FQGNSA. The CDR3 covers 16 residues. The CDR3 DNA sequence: TGTGCCAGCAGCTTAGCGAGTACAATGCGGCCCACTGAAGCTTTCTTT. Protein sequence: CASSLASTMRPTEAFF.

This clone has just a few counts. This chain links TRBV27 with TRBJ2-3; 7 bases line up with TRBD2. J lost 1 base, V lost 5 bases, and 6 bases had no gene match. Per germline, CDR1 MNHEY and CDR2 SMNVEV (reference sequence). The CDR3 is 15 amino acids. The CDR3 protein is CASSDRLAGTDTQYF. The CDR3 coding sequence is TGTGCCAGCAGTGACCGACTAGCCGGCACAGATACGCAGTATTTT.

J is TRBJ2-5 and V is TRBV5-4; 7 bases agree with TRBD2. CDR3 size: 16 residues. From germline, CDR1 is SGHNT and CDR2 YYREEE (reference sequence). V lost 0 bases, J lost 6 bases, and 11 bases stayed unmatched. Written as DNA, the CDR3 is TGTGCCAGCAGCTTGGGCGGTTCGGGAGGTTGGCAGACCCAGTACTTC. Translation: CASSLGGSGGWQTQYF.

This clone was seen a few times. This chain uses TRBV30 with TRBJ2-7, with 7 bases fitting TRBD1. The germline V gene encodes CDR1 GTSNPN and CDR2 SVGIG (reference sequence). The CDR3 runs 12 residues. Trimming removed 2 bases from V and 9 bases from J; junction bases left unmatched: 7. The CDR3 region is CAWSPTGFGQYF. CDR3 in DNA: TGTGCCTGGAGTCCGACAGGGTTCGGGCAGTACTTC.

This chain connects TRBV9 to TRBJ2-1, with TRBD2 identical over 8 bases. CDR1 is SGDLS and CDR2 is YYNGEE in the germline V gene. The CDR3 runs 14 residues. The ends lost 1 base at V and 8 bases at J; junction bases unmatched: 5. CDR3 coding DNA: TGTGCCAGCAGCGTAAGAGCGGGGGTCGATGAGCAGTTCTTC. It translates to CASSVRAGVDEQFF.

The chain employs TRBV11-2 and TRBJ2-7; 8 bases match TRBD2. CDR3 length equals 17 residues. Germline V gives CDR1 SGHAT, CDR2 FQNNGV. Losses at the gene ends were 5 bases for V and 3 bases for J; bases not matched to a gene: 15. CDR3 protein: CASSPTAAGGSRYEQYF. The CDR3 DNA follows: TGTGCCAGCAGCCCCACCGCCGCGGGGGGTTCCCGCTACGAGCAGTACTTC.

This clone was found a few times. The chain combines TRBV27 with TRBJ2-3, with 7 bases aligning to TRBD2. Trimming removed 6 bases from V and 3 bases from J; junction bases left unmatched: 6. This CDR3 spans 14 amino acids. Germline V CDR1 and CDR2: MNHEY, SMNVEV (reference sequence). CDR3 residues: CASSHGGGTDTQYF. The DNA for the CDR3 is TGTGCCAGCAGCCATGGGGGAGGGACAGATACGCAGTATTTT.

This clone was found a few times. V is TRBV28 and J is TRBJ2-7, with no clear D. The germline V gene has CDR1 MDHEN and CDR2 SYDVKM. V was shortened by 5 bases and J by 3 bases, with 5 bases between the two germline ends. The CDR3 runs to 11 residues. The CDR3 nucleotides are TGTGCCAGCAGTACTTTCTACGAGCAGTACTTC. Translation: CASSTFYEQYF.